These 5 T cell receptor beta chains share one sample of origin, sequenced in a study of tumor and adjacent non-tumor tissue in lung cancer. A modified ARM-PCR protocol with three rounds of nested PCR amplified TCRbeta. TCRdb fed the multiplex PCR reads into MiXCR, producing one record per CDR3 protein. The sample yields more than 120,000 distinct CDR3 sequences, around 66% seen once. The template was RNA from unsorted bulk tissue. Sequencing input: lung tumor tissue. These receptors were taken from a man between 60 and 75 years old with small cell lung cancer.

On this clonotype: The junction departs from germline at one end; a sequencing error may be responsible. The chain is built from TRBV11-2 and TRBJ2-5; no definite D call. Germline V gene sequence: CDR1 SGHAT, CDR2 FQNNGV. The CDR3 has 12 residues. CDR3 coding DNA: TGTGCCAGCGGCCTGACTCAGGAGACCCAGTATTTC. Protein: CASGLTQETQYF.

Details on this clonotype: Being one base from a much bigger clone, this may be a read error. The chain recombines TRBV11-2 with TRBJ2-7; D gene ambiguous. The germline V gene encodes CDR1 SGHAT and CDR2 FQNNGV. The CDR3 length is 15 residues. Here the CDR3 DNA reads TGTTCCAGCAGCTTAGGTGCTGGTAGCTCCTACGAGCAGTACGTC. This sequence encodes CSSSLGAGSSYEQYV.

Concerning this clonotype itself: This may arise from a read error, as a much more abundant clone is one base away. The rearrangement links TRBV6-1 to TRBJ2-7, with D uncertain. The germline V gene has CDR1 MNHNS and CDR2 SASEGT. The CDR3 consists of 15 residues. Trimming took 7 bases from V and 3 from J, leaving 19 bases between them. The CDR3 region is CASNTVGSSFYEQYV. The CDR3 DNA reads TGTGCCAGCAACACAGTCGGGTCGTCCTTCTACGAGCAGTACGTC.

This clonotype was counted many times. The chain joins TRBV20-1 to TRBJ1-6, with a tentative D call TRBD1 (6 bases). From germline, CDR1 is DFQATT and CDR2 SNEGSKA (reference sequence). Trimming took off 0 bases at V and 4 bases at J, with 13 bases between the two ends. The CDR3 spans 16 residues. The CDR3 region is CSAREGRGWYNSPLHF. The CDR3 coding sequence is TGCAGTGCTAGAGAGGGCAGGGGCTGGTATAATTCACCCCTCCACTTT.

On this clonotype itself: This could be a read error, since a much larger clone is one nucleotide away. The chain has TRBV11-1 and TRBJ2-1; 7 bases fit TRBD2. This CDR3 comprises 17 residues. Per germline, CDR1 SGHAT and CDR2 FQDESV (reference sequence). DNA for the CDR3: TGTGCCAGCAGCTTAGGCGCTGGCGGGAGTGGGTACAATGAGAAGTTCTTC. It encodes CASSLGAGGSGYNEKFF.